The TCR beta chain under discussion was sequenced for a study of PD-1 and CTLA-4 blockade in melanoma. Using immunoSEQ multiplex PCR, the repertoire was profiled, and TCRdb retains in-frame clones only, with some absent. The table shows about 30,000 clones, with around 89% occurring only once. The TCR originated in a human donor with melanoma. The specimen comprised CD8+ T cells from peripheral blood, sampled from a patient given anti-PD-1 treatment.

CDR3 nucleotides: TGTGCCAGCCGACCCAACACTGAAGCTTTCTTT. This codes for CASRPNTEAFF. The rearrangement joins TRBV7-9 to TRBJ1-1; D unresolved. Trimming shortened V by 8 bases and J by 2 bases, and 6 bases separated the two germline ends. This CDR3 comprises 11 residues. CDR1 and CDR2 from the germline V gene are SEHNR and FQNEAQ (reference sequence).